This passage covers 32 T cell receptor beta chains from one sample sequenced in a study of blood T cell repertoires in COVID-19 (TCRdb year 2020). The library relied on the immunoSEQ multiplex PCR assay. Entries here come from immuneACCESS through TCRdb and include only in-frame sequences with V and J called. Some clones fail to appear in such tables; in the studies checked, an unresolved V gene covers under half of the shortfall, and the cause of the remainder is unknown. The table for this sample lists about 140,000 clones; around 90% of them were counted only once. Under 3% of the sample is held by the ten biggest clonotypes. Source material: peripheral blood. The origin of the receptors is a human donor with COVID-19, enrolled during active disease. The donor label of this sample is uncertain.

The rearrangement joins TRBV28 to TRBJ2-1, with 9 positions matching TRBD1. The CDR3 is 16 residues long. Trimming took 7 bases from V and 3 from J; bases not matched to a gene: 10. Germline values: CDR1 MDHEN, CDR2 SYDVKM. CDR3 region: CASTLPGQGVYNEQFF. DNA of the CDR3: TGTGCCAGCACACTGCCGGGACAGGGAGTCTACAATGAGCAGTTCTTC.

CDR3 residues: CASSFQGGNQPQHF. CDR3 nucleotide sequence: TGTGCCAGCAGTTTTCAGGGTGGCAATCAGCCCCAGCATTTT. V gene TRBV27 combines with J gene TRBJ1-5; a possible D gene is TRBD1 (5 bases). The CDR3 totals 14 residues. V lost 3 bases and J lost 2, with 8 bases in between. CDR1 and CDR2 from the germline V gene are MNHEY and SMNVEV (reference sequence).

This sequence joins TRBV7-3 and TRBJ1-2, with D possibly matching TRBD1 (5 bases). The CDR3 contains 15 residues. The germline gives CDR1 SGHTA, CDR2 FQGTGA. Trimming removed 5 bases at V and 7 bases at J, with 20 bases between. DNA of the CDR3: TGTGCCAGCAGCGCTGGGATGGGTAGGGGAGGTGGCTACACCTTC. Residues: CASSAGMGRGGGYTF. The full variable domain, with the rest looked up from reference TRBV7-3 and TRBJ1-2, is GAGVSQTPSNKVTEKGKYVELRCDPISGHTALYWYRQSLGQGPEFLIYFQGTGAADDSGLPNDRFFAVRPEGSVSTLKIQRTERGDSAVYLCASSAGMGRGGGYTFGSGTRLTVV.

V and J are TRBV4-1 and TRBJ2-7; TRBD2 aligns across 9 bases. Germline V CDR1 and CDR2: MGHRA, YSYEKL. J was trimmed by 5 bases and V by 3 bases; bases with no gene match: 17. CDR3 length equals 18 residues. Here the CDR3 reads CASSHRVGGAGGAHEQYF. DNA of the CDR3: TGCGCCAGCAGCCACCGGGTAGGGGGAGCGGGGGGAGCCCACGAGCAGTACTTC.

The chain recombines TRBV7-9 with TRBJ1-4, with D hard to call. V was shortened by 6 bases and J by 3 bases, with 11 bases between the two germline ends. This CDR3 comprises 14 residues. Germline lookup yields CDR1 SEHNR and CDR2 FQNEAQ (reference sequence). The CDR3: CASSLGGSNEKLFF. The CDR3 nucleotides are TGTGCCAGCAGTTTGGGAGGTTCTAATGAAAAACTGTTTTTT.

This clone was recorded only once. The chain carries TRBV29-1 and TRBJ1-1; maybe TRBD1 (5 bases). The V and J ends lost 4 bases and 1 base respectively, with 16 bases between them. The CDR3 is made up of 15 amino acids. Germline V gene lookup returns CDR1 SQVTM and CDR2 ANQGSEA. The CDR3 sequence is CSVAIRGRWNTEAFF. The CDR3 DNA follows: TGCAGCGTTGCGATTAGGGGCCGTTGGAACACTGAAGCTTTCTTT.

The rearrangement links TRBV27 to TRBJ1-1; a possible D gene is TRBD1 (6 bases). This CDR3 contains 15 residues. Germline CDR1 is MNHEY and CDR2 is SMNVEV (reference sequence). Trimming removed 3 bases from V and 0 bases from J, with 11 bases in between. DNA of the CDR3: TGTGCCAGCAGTTTGCGGGGGCCATTGAACACTGAAGCTTTCTTT. Translation gives CASSLRGPLNTEAFF.

The rearrangement links TRBV4-2 to TRBJ1-1; TRBD1 might be the D (5 bases). This CDR3 comprises 15 residues. Trimming left V 0 bases short and J 7 bases short, with 15 bases between. Germline CDR1 reads LGHNA; CDR2 reads YNFKEQ. CDR3 sequence (DNA): TGTGCCAGCAGCCAAGATCGAGGGGAGGGGAGTGAAGCTTTCTTT. This translates into CASSQDRGEGSEAFF.

The chain employs TRBV6-5 and TRBJ1-3, with D hard to call. Trimming removed 0 bases at V and 4 bases at J, with 7 bases between. The CDR3 runs to 14 residues. The germline CDR1 and CDR2 sequences are MNHEY and SVGAGI. The CDR3 bases are TGTGCCAGCAGTTACTCGGCAGAAGGAAACACCATATATTTT. The encoded protein is CASSYSAEGNTIYF.

This clone was seen a few times. The V gene is TRBV28, the J gene TRBJ1-6, with D perhaps matching TRBD1 (6 bases). This CDR3 is built from 15 residues. CDR1 is MDHEN, CDR2 SYDVKM, per germline. Trimming stripped 7 bases from V and 4 bases from J, with 14 bases between. CDR3 residues: CASTDRRLYNSPLHF. The DNA for the CDR3 is TGTGCCAGCACCGACAGGCGGCTATATAATTCACCCCTCCACTTT.

The chain recombines TRBV19 with TRBJ2-1; TRBD1 might be the D (5 bases). Trimming took off 3 bases at V and 3 bases at J, with 9 bases between the two ends. This CDR3 has 14 residues. Looked up from germline, CDR1 is LNHDA and CDR2 is SQIVND (reference sequence). The CDR3 nucleotides read TGTGCCAGTAGTATGGAGACAGACTACAATGAGCAGTTCTTC. This sequence encodes CASSMETDYNEQFF.

This rearrangement joins TRBV10-3 to TRBJ2-3, with 9 bases that match TRBD2. CDR1 is ENHRY and CDR2 is SYGVKD in the germline V gene. This CDR3 has 14 amino acids. Losses at the gene ends were 8 bases for V and 5 bases for J; bases not matched to a gene: 8. In DNA, the CDR3 is TGTGCCATCCGACTAGCGGCCTATGAAGATACGCAGTATTTT. This encodes CAIRLAAYEDTQYF.

V is TRBV19 and J is TRBJ2-5; TRBD1 agrees at 8 bases. The CDR3 has 15 amino acids. J was trimmed by 5 bases and V by 4 bases; bases with no gene match: 9. Germline CDR1 LNHDA, CDR2 SQIVND (reference sequence). The CDR3 nucleotides read TGTGCCAGTAGTACCGAGGACAGGGCGGGGGAGACCCAGTACTTC. As protein: CASSTEDRAGETQYF.

This rearrangement joins TRBV11-3 to TRBJ2-2; D unresolved. Trimming took off 0 bases at V and 3 bases at J, with 5 bases between the two ends. Germline values: CDR1 SGHNT, CDR2 YENEEA. CDR3 size: 14 residues. CDR3 loop: CASSLDRDTGELFF. CDR3 coding DNA: TGTGCCAGCAGCTTAGATCGGGACACCGGGGAGCTGTTTTTT. The full variable domain, in which reference TRBV11-3 and TRBJ2-2 provide the parts outside the CDR3, is EAGVVQSPRYKIIEKKQPVAFWCNPISGHNTLYWYLQNLGQGPELLIRYENEEAVDDSQLPKDRFSAERLKGVDSTLKIQPAELGDSAVYLCASSLDRDTGELFFGEGSRLTVL.

The chain has TRBV29-1 and TRBJ1-1, with D possibly TRBD1 on 5 matching bases. The CDR3 is 14 amino acids. Trimming took off 7 bases at V and 5 bases at J, with 20 bases between the two ends. CDR1 and CDR2 from the germline V gene are SQVTM and ANQGSEA. CDR3 DNA: TGCAGCGCCCGACTGGGGGGGATGGAGACTGAAGCTTTCTTT. Its translation: CSARLGGMETEAFF.

The V call is TRBV4-1, the J call TRBJ2-5, with 8 nucleotides matching TRBD2. V trimming: 0 bases; J trimming: 5 bases; junction bases outside the gene matches: 5. The CDR3 is 15 residues long. The V gene's germline CDR1 is MGHRA and CDR2 YSYEKL. The CDR3 protein is CASSQDPSGGETQYF. The CDR3 nucleotides read TGCGCCAGCAGCCAAGATCCTTCGGGGGGGGAGACCCAGTACTTC.

V and J are TRBV5-6 and TRBJ1-5; no reliable D call. V lost 0 bases, J lost 1 base, and 5 bases lay in between. Per germline, CDR1 SGHDT and CDR2 YYEEEE. The CDR3 length is 14 residues. The CDR3 loop reads CASSLAGSNQPQHF. CDR3 in DNA: TGTGCCAGCAGCTTGGCGGGGAGCAATCAGCCCCAGCATTTT.

The chain joins TRBV7-2 to TRBJ2-5; perhaps TRBD1 as D (5 bases). This CDR3 comprises 14 residues. V was cut by 8 bases and J by 4 bases, with 17 bases left in between. Germline CDR1 and CDR2: SGHTA and FQGNSA. In nucleotides, the CDR3 is TGTGCCAGCGAACCTGGCCAGGGAAGAGAGACCCAGTACTTC. It encodes CASEPGQGRETQYF.

V is TRBV11-2 and J is TRBJ2-2, with TRBD1 matching over 8 bases. CDR3 size: 15 residues. With 5 bases clipped from V and 6 bases from J, the junction kept 8 bases outside the gene matches. The V gene's germline CDR1 is SGHAT and CDR2 FQNNGV. The CDR3 is CASSGGQGKAGELFF. The CDR3 DNA is TGTGCCAGCAGCGGAGGACAGGGCAAGGCCGGGGAGCTGTTTTTT. Full variable domain (outside the CDR3, taken from reference TRBV11-2 and TRBJ2-2): EAGVAQSPRYKIIEKRQSVAFWCNPISGHATLYWYQQILGQGPKLLIQFQNNGVVDDSQLPKDRFSAERLKGVDSTLKIQPAKLEDSAVYLCASSGGQGKAGELFFGEGSRLTVL.

This clone has only a few counts. The chain is built from TRBV10-3 and TRBJ1-5; no firm D call. The CDR3 extends over 15 amino acids. From germline, CDR1 is ENHRY and CDR2 SYGVKD. Trimming left V 4 bases short and J 0 bases short, with 10 bases between. The CDR3 coding sequence is TGTGCCATCAGTGCGAGCTTTACTAGCAATCAGCCCCAGCATTTT. Amino acid sequence: CAISASFTSNQPQHF.

This chain joins TRBV7-6 and TRBJ2-3; TRBD1 is a possible D gene (6 bases). The length of the CDR3 is 15 residues. Germline CDR1 and CDR2: SGHVS and FNYEAQ. V lost 1 base and J 2 bases, leaving 10 bases between the germline ends. The CDR3 DNA reads TGTGCCAGCAGCTTAGGTGCAGGGGCCACAGATACGCAGTATTTT. It codes for CASSLGAGATDTQYF.

The chain carries TRBV19 and TRBJ2-7; possibly TRBD2 for D (6 bases). From germline, CDR1 is LNHDA and CDR2 SQIVND (reference sequence). V lost 3 bases to trimming and J lost 3 bases, with 12 bases between them. The CDR3 is 14 residues long. CDR3 nucleotide sequence: TGTGCCAGTAGTATGGGGGGATATAGCTACGAGCAGTACTTC. It translates to CASSMGGYSYEQYF.

V gene TRBV12-3 or TRBV12-4 combines with J gene TRBJ2-1; 8 positions match TRBD2. This CDR3 is built from 13 residues. J was trimmed by 10 bases and V by 7 bases; bases with no gene match: 9. The CDR3 spells CASTGDGGGEQFF. CDR3 in DNA: TGTGCCAGCACGGGGGACGGGGGGGGCGAGCAGTTCTTC.

V usage is TRBV6-6 and J usage is TRBJ2-7; 10 nucleotides match TRBD2. Germline trimming cut 4 bases from V and 2 bases from J; bases unmatched to any gene: 5. CDR3 size: 15 residues. CDR1 and CDR2 (germline): MNHNY, SVGAGI (reference sequence). The CDR3 sequence: CASSFLAGAAYEQYF. In nucleotides, the CDR3 is TGTGCCAGCAGTTTCCTAGCGGGGGCCGCCTACGAGCAGTACTTC.

DNA for the CDR3: TGTGCCAGCAGCCAGGGTAGCGGGGCGCCCGCCTACGAGCAGTACTTC. It encodes CASSQGSGAPAYEQYF. The rearrangement links TRBV4-2 to TRBJ2-7, with 8 bases identical to TRBD2. The CDR3 spans 16 residues. CDR1 LGHNA and CDR2 YNFKEQ come from the germline V gene. The V and J ends lost 3 bases and 2 bases, in that order; junction bases with no gene match: 9.

The chain has TRBV9 and TRBJ1-6; D not resolved. Germline loops: CDR1 SGDLS, CDR2 YYNGEE. This CDR3 is built from 15 residues. V lost 6 bases and J 8 bases, leaving 18 bases between the germline ends. CDR3 sequence: CASTPSSTPYSPLHF. CDR3 DNA: TGTGCCAGCACTCCCTCGTCAACTCCCTATTCACCCCTCCACTTT.

J is TRBJ1-5 and V is TRBV27; possibly TRBD1 for D (5 bases). Germline CDR1 and CDR2: MNHEY and SMNVEV (reference sequence). Trimming took off 3 bases at V and 6 bases at J, with 9 bases between the two ends. The CDR3 spans 13 residues. CDR3 loop: CASSLGGFQPQHF. The CDR3 DNA reads TGTGCCAGCAGTTTGGGGGGTTTTCAGCCCCAGCATTTT.

The genes are TRBV28 and TRBJ2-7; 7 bases match TRBD1. V trimming: 3 bases; J trimming: 4 bases; junction bases outside the gene matches: 3. This CDR3 region has 13 residues. Germline V lookup: CDR1 MDHEN, CDR2 SYDVKM. The CDR3 bases are TGTGCCAGCAGTTTTGCAGGGGGATACGAGCAGTACTTC. Protein: CASSFAGGYEQYF.

The chain employs TRBV19 and TRBJ2-7; D might be TRBD1 (6 bases). V was trimmed by 5 bases and J by 5 bases, leaving 13 bases between them. The CDR3 sequence is 13 residues long. The germline CDR1 and CDR2 sequences are LNHDA and SQIVND (reference sequence). The CDR3 nucleotides read TGTGCCAGTAGTGACAACAGGGACCACGAGCAGTACTTC. It is translated as CASSDNRDHEQYF.

The chain uses TRBV5-1 and TRBJ1-2, with D possibly TRBD1 on 6 matching bases. The germline gives CDR1 SGHRS, CDR2 YFSETQ. V lost 2 bases and J lost 1, with 24 bases in between. CDR3 size: 19 residues. The CDR3 region is CASSLGRWTESARNYGYTF. DNA of the CDR3: TGCGCCAGCAGCTTAGGCAGGTGGACAGAAAGCGCGCGTAACTATGGCTACACCTTC.

This clone was counted only a few times. The CDR3 loop reads CASSLVLGADQPQHF. CDR3 bases: TGTGCCAGCAGCCTCGTTTTGGGGGCCGATCAGCCCCAGCATTTT. The chain is built from TRBV3-1 (or the pseudogene TRBV3-2) and TRBJ1-5, with D perhaps matching TRBD1 (6 bases). Trimming removed 4 bases from V and 5 bases from J, with 15 bases in between. Germline V gene sequence: CDR1 LGHDT, CDR2 YNNKEL (reference sequence). The CDR3 sequence is 15 residues long.

In nucleotides, the CDR3 is TGTGCCAGCAGTTTCTCCCAGGGAAACACCATATATTTT. This sequence encodes CASSFSQGNTIYF. V is TRBV27 and J is TRBJ1-3, with unresolved D. The CDR3 is made up of 13 amino acids. V was shortened by 3 bases and J by 4 bases, with 7 bases between the two germline ends. Germline assignment: CDR1 MNHEY and CDR2 SMNVEV (reference sequence).